These T cell receptor beta chains were read from a single sample in a study of shared clonotypes between healthy human individuals. Generated by immunoSEQ multiplex PCR, the TCRdb table keeps only in-frame clones and is missing some. The sample has 2 million to 2.5 million clones, less than 95% seen once; the top ten hold 0.37%. The source material was naive CD4+ T cells from PBMCs. The receptor set was obtained from a man aged 18 to 35 in good health. Some clones in this sample may be carry-over from other donors' samples. Each CDR3 is given with its conserved first and last residue. D genes are given only for firm matches. Clone size appears in some rows only: once, few, many, or a class for an expanded clone.

d_gene	j_gene	abundance	v_gene	CDR3aa	CDR3nt
-	TRBJ2-7	-	TRBV4-2	CASSQDLGGGYEQYF	TGTGCCAGCAGCCAAGATCTGGGGGGAGGCTACGAGCAGTACTTC
TRBD1	TRBJ2-2	-	TRBV18	CASSTRILQGAGGELFF	TGTGCCAGCTCAACGCGAATCCTACAGGGGGCCGGCGGGGAGCTGTTTTTT
-	TRBJ1-5	-	TRBV2	CASRLDTYQPQHF	TGTGCCAGCAGACTTGACACATATCAGCCCCAGCATTTT
-	TRBJ2-3	-	TRBV10-3	CAIRDSSTDTQYF	TGTGCCATCCGGGACTCTAGCACAGATACGCAGTATTTT
TRBD2	TRBJ2-1	-	TRBV7-9	CASSLASGSKNRNNEQFF	TGTGCCAGCAGCTTAGCGAGCGGGAGTAAAAACAGGAACAATGAGCAGTTCTTC
TRBD2	TRBJ2-1	-	TRBV4-1	CASSQRVAGGNGNEQFF	TGCGCCAGCAGCCAAAGGGTAGCGGGAGGTAACGGCAATGAGCAGTTCTTC
TRBD1	TRBJ1-4	-	TRBV12-5	CASGLRRDRGGEKLFF	TGTGCTAGTGGTTTGCGCCGGGACAGGGGAGGTGAAAAACTGTTTTTT
TRBD2	TRBJ2-2	-	TRBV5-1	CASSLAGSSGRAGATGELFF	TGCGCCAGCAGCTTGGCAGGGTCTAGCGGGAGGGCCGGTGCCACCGGGGAGCTGTTTTTT
TRBD2	TRBJ2-3	-	TRBV2	CASRPGGDYTDTQYF	TGTGCCAGCAGGCCGGGAGGGGATTACACAGATACGCAGTATTTT
-	TRBJ2-5	-	TRBV7-3	CASSFSITGGTQYF	TGTGCCAGCAGCTTTAGTATAACCGGGGGGACCCAGTACTTC
-	TRBJ2-3	-	TRBV5-4	CASSDRRAAPTDTQYF	TGTGCCAGCAGCGACCGCAGGGCGGCCCCCACAGATACGCAGTATTTT
TRBD2	TRBJ2-5	-	TRBV7-8	CASSLAETGGELQETQYF	TGTGCCAGCAGCTTAGCGGAAACCGGGGGGGAGCTACAAGAGACCCAGTACTTC
TRBD1	TRBJ2-7	-	TRBV28	CASSQPGQVTGEQYF	TGTGCCAGCAGCCAACCGGGACAGGTGACGGGCGAGCAGTACTTC
-	TRBJ2-7	-	TRBV5-1	CASSLIASPGEQYF	TGCGCCAGCAGCTTAATAGCGTCCCCTGGGGAGCAGTACTTC
-	TRBJ2-2	-	TRBV11-2	CASSRTSRTGELFF	TGTGCCAGCAGCCGGACCTCTAGGACCGGGGAGCTGTTTTTT
-	TRBJ2-1	-	TRBV29-1	CSVARDSYNEQFF	TGCAGCGTCGCTAGGGACTCCTACAATGAGCAGTTCTTC
-	TRBJ1-1	-	TRBV18	CASSQGFDTEAFF	TGTGCCAGCTCACAGGGTTTCGACACTGAAGCTTTCTTT
TRBD1	TRBJ2-7	-	TRBV4-2	CASSARDSSYEQYF	TGTGCCAGCAGCGCCCGGGACAGCTCCTACGAGCAGTACTTC
-	TRBJ2-4	once	TRBV28	CASSFRVPNIQYF	TGTGCCAGCAGTTTCAGGGTCCCCAACATTCAGTACTTC
-	TRBJ2-7	-	TRBV10-3	CAISESAGNAYEQYF	TGTGCCATCAGTGAGTCCGCAGGGAATGCCTACGAGCAGTACTTC
TRBD1	TRBJ1-2	-	TRBV28	CASSPTGNREGYTF	TGTGCCAGCAGCCCGACAGGGAACCGGGAGGGCTACACCTTC
-	TRBJ2-2	-	TRBV5-1	CASSLNTVNTGELFF	TGCGCCAGCAGCTTGAATACGGTGAACACCGGGGAGCTGTTTTTT
TRBD1	TRBJ2-7	-	TRBV11-2	CASSYSGTGNYEQYF	TGTGCCAGCAGCTACTCCGGGACAGGTAACTACGAGCAGTACTTC
-	TRBJ2-1	-	TRBV30	CAWSPLRGANEQFF	TGTGCCTGGAGTCCTCTTAGGGGGGCCAATGAGCAGTTCTTC
-	TRBJ1-5	-	TRBV28	CASSPQGINQPQHF	TGTGCCAGCAGTCCTCAGGGGATCAATCAGCCCCAGCATTTT
TRBD1	TRBJ1-2	few	TRBV27	CASSQTGYAPGTF	TGTGCCAGCAGTCAGACAGGGTATGCCCCCGGGACCTTC
TRBD2	TRBJ2-1	-	TRBV6-5	CASRKGLAGNEQFF	TGTGCCAGCAGAAAAGGTCTAGCGGGCAATGAGCAGTTCTTC
TRBD2	TRBJ2-3	-	TRBV9	CASMRTSSSTDTQYF	TGTGCCAGCATGCGGACTAGCAGTAGCACAGATACGCAGTATTTT
-	TRBJ2-3	-	TRBV5-1	CASSSTREVDTQYF	TGCGCCAGCAGCAGTACCCGGGAAGTAGATACGCAGTATTTT
TRBD1	TRBJ2-7	-	TRBV9	CASGGQGEQYF	TGTGCCAGCGGAGGACAGGGCGAGCAGTACTTC
TRBD2	TRBJ2-1	-	TRBV4-1	CASSQIGGSSYNEQFF	TGCGCCAGCAGCCAAATCGGGGGGAGCTCCTACAATGAGCAGTTCTTC
TRBD1	TRBJ2-7	-	TRBV5-1	CASSFQDRGYEQYF	TGCGCCAGCAGCTTTCAGGACAGGGGCTACGAGCAGTACTTC
TRBD1	TRBJ2-7	-	TRBV19	CASSRTGTGAYEQYF	TGTGCCAGTAGTAGAACCGGGACAGGGGCCTACGAGCAGTACTTC
-	TRBJ1-2	-	TRBV15	CATSTARGGYTF	TGTGCCACCAGCACCGCGAGGGGTGGCTACACCTTC
TRBD1	TRBJ1-2	-	TRBV11-2	CASRPLQGQSYGYTF	TGTGCCAGCAGGCCACTTCAGGGACAGAGCTATGGCTACACCTTC
-	TRBJ2-1	-	TRBV6-5	CASRFSPTDYNEQFF	TGTGCCAGCAGATTTTCTCCGACCGATTACAATGAGCAGTTCTTC
-	TRBJ2-1	once	TRBV19	CASSISYVEVRRKFF	TGTGCCAGTAGTATATCTTATGTGGAGGTCCGGCGGAAGTTCTTC
TRBD2	TRBJ2-1	-	TRBV5-1	CASSFGGRAYNEQFF	TGCGCCAGCAGCTTTGGCGGGAGGGCTTACAATGAGCAGTTCTTC
-	TRBJ1-3	once	TRBV6-6	CASSYSQGVRNTIYF	TGTGCCAGCAGTTACTCACAGGGAGTACGAAACACCATATATTTT
-	TRBJ2-3	-	TRBV28	CASSLRAGDQDTQYF	TGTGCCAGCAGTTTAAGGGCAGGGGATCAAGATACGCAGTATTTT